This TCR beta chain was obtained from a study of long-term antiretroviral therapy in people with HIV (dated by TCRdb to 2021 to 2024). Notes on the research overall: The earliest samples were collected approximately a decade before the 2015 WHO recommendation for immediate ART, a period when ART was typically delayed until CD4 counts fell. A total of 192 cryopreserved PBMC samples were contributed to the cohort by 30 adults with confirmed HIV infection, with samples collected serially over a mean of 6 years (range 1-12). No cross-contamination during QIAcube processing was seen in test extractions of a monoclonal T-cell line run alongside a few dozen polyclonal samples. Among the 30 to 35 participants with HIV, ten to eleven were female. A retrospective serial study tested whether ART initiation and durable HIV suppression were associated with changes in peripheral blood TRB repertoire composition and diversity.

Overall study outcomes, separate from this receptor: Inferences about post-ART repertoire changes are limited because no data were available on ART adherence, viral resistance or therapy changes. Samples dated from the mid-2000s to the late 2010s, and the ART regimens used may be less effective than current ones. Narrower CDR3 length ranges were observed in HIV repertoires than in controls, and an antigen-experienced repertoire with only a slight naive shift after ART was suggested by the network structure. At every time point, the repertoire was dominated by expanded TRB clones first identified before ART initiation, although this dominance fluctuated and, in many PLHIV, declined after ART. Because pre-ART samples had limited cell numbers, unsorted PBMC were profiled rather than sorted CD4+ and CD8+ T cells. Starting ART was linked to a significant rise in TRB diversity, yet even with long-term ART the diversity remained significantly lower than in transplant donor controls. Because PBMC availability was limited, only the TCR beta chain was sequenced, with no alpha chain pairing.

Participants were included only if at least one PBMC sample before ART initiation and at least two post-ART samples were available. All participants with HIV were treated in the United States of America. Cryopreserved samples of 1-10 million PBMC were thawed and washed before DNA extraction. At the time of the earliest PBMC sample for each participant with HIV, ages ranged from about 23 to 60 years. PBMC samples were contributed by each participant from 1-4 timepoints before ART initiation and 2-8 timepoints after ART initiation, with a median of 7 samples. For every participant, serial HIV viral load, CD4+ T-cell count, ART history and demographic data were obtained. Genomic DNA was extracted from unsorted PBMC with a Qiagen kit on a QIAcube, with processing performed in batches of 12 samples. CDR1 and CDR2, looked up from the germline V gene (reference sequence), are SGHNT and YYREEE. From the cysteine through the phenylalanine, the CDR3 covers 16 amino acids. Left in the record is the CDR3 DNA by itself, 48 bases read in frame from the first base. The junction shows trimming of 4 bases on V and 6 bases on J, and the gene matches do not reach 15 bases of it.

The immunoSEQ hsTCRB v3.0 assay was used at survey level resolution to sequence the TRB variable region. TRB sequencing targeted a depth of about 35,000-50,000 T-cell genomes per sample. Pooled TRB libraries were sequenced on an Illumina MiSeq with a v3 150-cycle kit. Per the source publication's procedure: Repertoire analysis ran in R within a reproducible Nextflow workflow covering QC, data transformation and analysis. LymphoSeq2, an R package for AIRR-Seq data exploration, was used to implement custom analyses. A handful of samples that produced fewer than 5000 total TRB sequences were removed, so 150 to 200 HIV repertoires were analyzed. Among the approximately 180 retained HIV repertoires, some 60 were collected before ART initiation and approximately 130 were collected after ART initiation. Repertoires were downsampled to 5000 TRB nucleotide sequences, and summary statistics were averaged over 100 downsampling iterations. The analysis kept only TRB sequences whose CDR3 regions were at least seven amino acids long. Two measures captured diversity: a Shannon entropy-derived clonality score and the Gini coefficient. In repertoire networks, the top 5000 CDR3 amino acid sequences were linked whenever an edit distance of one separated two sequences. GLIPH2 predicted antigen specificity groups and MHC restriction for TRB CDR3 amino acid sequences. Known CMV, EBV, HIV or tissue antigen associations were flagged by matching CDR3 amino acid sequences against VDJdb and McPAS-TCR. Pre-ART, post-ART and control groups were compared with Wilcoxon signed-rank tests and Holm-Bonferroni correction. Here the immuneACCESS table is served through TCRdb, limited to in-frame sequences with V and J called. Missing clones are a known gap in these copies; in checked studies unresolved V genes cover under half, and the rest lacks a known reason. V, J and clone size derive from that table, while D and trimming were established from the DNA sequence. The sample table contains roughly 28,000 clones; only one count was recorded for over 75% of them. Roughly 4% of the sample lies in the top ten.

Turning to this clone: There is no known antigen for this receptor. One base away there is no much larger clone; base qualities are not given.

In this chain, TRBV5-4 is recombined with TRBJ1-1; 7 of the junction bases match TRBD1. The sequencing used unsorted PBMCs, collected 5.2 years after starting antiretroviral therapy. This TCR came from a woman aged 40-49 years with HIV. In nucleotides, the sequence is TGTGCCAGCAGCCCAACCGGGACAGTAATTTCAGCTGAAGCTTTCTTT. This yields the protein CASSPTGTVISAEAFF.